This TCR beta chain was identified during a study of T-cell memory formation after mild COVID-19. After removal of 6 bases from V and 5 bases from J, the junction contained 6 bases not matched to a gene. Germline CDR1 reads ENHRY; CDR2 reads SYGVKD. CDR3 length: 14 amino acids. From the 5' RACE reads, TCRdb called clonotypes with MiXCR, one entry per CDR3 protein. The repertoire holds 260,000 or so distinct CDR3 sequences, with roughly a sixth as singletons. The chain employs TRBV10-3 and TRBJ2-5; TRBD2 aligns across 10 bases. The sequence derives from a man aged 18-30 years who had mild COVID-19 (a few samples of this study predate the infection). Cell type and time point are not known. What was sequenced was PBMCs or a T cell subset sorted from them (not recorded which). This CDR3 is CAISLAGETETQYF. The CDR3 DNA reads TGTGCCATCAGCCTAGCGGGAGAAACGGAGACCCAGTACTTC.